A single sample is the source of the 6 T cell receptor beta chains below, sequenced in a study of type 1 regulatory T cells. One entry per CDR3 protein, called by TCRdb with MiXCR from the reads. Here the sample spans roughly 67,000 distinct CDR3 sequences, about 62% being singletons. These receptors have no identified antigens. The sequenced sample consisted of cultured T cells, either the whole culture or a sorted T cell fraction (not recorded which). Subset: Tr1-enriched cell product generated in vitro against host alloantigens. These receptors originate from a human donor in good health.

The rearrangement uses TRBV20-1 and TRBJ2-3, with TRBD2 matching 8 bases. Trimming removed 3 bases from V and 4 bases from J; junction bases left unmatched: 9. There are 15 residues in the CDR3. Germline V gene lookup returns CDR1 DFQATT and CDR2 SNEGSKA (reference sequence). The CDR3: CSASFREGQADTQYF. The DNA of the CDR3 is TGCAGTGCTAGCTTTCGGGAGGGCCAGGCAGATACGCAGTATTTT.

This clonotype was seen just once. The genes are TRBV7-2 and TRBJ2-7, with D unclear. The ends were cut back, 5 bases at V and 2 bases at J, with 7 bases in the middle. The CDR3 runs to 12 residues. The V gene's germline CDR1 is SGHTA and CDR2 FQGNSA. CDR3 residues: CASSAGPYEQYF. The CDR3, as DNA: TGTGCCAGCAGCGCCGGGCCCTACGAGCAGTACTTC.

The sample holds one count of this clonotype. The chain uses TRBV4-3 and TRBJ2-5, with 7 bases lining up with TRBD2. Germline V gene lookup returns CDR1 LGHNA and CDR2 YSLEER. The CDR3 covers 15 residues. J was trimmed by 4 bases and V by 4 bases; bases with no gene match: 9. The CDR3 spells CASSPAGLTGETQYF. CDR3 in DNA: TGCGCCAGCAGCCCCGCGGGACTAACTGGAGAGACCCAGTACTTC.

The J gene is TRBJ2-1, the V gene TRBV11-3; D gene ambiguous. Trimming cost V 4 bases and J 0 bases, with 13 bases left between them. The CDR3 length is 16 residues. CDR1 and CDR2 from the germline V gene are SGHNT and YENEEA. DNA for the CDR3: TGTGCCAGCAGCTGGAGAGGACGGAGCTCCTACAATGAGCAGTTCTTC. Translating it yields CASSWRGRSSYNEQFF.

The rearrangement joins TRBV19 to TRBJ2-4; D may correspond to TRBD1 or TRBD2 (6 bases each). This CDR3 is built from 11 residues. V was shortened by 8 bases and J by 14 bases, with 16 bases between the two germline ends. The germline V gene encodes CDR1 LNHDA and CDR2 SQIVND (reference sequence). CDR3 in DNA: TGTGCCAGTGGCCAGGGGACTTTCAAGTACTTC. Encoded protein: CASGQGTFKYF.

The table lists this clonotype with a few counts. V gene TRBV10-3 combines with J gene TRBJ2-5; 13 bases are a match to TRBD2. V lost 5 bases and J lost 1; bases outside the gene matches: 7. The CDR3 is 17 amino acids. Germline values: CDR1 ENHRY, CDR2 SYGVKD. The CDR3 DNA reads TGTGCCATCAGTCCAGGGACTAGCGGGACCTCCCAAGAGACCCAGTACTTC. As protein: CAISPGTSGTSQETQYF.